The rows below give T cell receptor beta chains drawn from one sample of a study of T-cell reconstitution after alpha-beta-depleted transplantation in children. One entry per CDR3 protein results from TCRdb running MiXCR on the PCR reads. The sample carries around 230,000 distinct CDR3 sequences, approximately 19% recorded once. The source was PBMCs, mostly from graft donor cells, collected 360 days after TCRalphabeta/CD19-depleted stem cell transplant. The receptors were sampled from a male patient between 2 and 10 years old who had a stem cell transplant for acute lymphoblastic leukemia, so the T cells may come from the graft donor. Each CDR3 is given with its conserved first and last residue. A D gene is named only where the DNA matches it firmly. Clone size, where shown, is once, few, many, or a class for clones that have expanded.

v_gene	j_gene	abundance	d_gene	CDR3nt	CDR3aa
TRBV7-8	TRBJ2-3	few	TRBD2	TGTGCCAGCACACTAGCGGGGGGGTACACAGATACGCAGTATTTT	CASTLAGGYTDTQYF
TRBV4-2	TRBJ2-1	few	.	TGTGCCAGCAGCCAAATTTCTGGTGAGCAGTTCTTC	CASSQISGEQFF
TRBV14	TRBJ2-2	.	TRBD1	TGTGCCACAGGACAGGGGCTGAGCACCGGGGAGCTGTTTTTT	CATGQGLSTGELFF
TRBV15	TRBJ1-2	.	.	TGTGCCACCAGCAGAGATGAACCCCTAGGACGGTACTATGGCTACACCTTC	CATSRDEPLGRYYGYTF
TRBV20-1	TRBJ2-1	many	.	TGCAGTGCCCGAGAGAATGAGCAGTTCTTC	CSARENEQFF
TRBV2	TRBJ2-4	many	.	TGTGCCAGCAGTGCCGAGATGGGAGCCAAAAACATTCAGTACTTC	CASSAEMGAKNIQYF
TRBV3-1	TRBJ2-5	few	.	TGTGCCAGCACTCTCCTGGGGCTCTTGGAGGAGACCCAGTACTTC	CASTLLGLLEETQYF
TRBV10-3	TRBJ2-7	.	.	TGTGCCATCAGTGCGCGGGACACCCACGAGCAGTACTTC	CAISARDTHEQYF
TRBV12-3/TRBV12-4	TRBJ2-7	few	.	TGTGCCAGCAGTTCCGGTCCGCGACGGTTCACCTACGAGCAGTACTTC	CASSSGPRRFTYEQYF
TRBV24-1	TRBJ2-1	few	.	TGTGCCACCAGTGATTTCTCGAGTAGCTCCTACAATGAGCAGTTCTTC	CATSDFSSSSYNEQFF
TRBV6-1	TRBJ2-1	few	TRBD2	TGTGCCAGCAGTAAACTAGCGGGGGGGAATCTTGAGCAGTTCTTC	CASSKLAGGNLEQFF
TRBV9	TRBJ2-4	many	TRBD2	TGTGCCAGCAGCGCTAGCGGGAGCGGCAAAAACATTCAGTACTTC	CASSASGSGKNIQYF
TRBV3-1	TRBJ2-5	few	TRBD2	TGTGCCAGCAGCCAAGGACTAGCTGTTGAGACCCAGTACTTC	CASSQGLAVETQYF
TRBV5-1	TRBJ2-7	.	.	TGCGCCAGCAGCTCGGGACGGGAACCCTACGAGCAGTACTTC	CASSSGREPYEQYF
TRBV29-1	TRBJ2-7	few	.	TGCAGCGTTGAACAGGGAGGAGGGTCCTACGAGCAGTACTTC	CSVEQGGGSYEQYF
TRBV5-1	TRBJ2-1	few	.	TGCGCCAGCAGCTTGCTCGGAGTTTCCTACAATGAGCAGTTCTTC	CASSLLGVSYNEQFF
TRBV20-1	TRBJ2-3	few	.	TGCAGTGCTAGCCCGGGGGATCACACAGATACGCAGTATTTT	CSASPGDHTDTQYF
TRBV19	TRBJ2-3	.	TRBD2	TGTGCCAGTAGTCTTTTCGGAGCGGGGAGCACAGATACGCAGTATTTT	CASSLFGAGSTDTQYF
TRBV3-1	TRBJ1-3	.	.	TGTGCCAGCAGCCAGGGCCCGGGGATCTCTGGAAACACCATATATTTT	CASSQGPGISGNTIYF
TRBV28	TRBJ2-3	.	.	TGTGCCAGCAGTTTCCCGGGGGCGAGCGCAGATACGCAGTATTTT	CASSFPGASADTQYF
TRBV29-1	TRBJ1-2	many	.	TGCAGCGTCGCCAAGGGGGGCTACACCTTC	CSVAKGGYTF
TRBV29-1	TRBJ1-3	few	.	TGCAGCGTTGAACCTGTGTCTGGAAACACCATATATTTT	CSVEPVSGNTIYF
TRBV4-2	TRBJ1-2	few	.	TGTGCCAGCAGCCTGCCACAGGGAAATGGCTACACCTTC	CASSLPQGNGYTF
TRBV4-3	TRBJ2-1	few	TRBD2	TGCGCCAGCAGCCAAGCAGGGACTAGCGGGATTGGGTATGAGCAGTTCTTC	CASSQAGTSGIGYEQFF
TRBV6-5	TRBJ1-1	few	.	TGTGCCAGCAGTTACTCTGGACAGCCTTTGAACACTGAAGCTTTCTTT	CASSYSGQPLNTEAFF
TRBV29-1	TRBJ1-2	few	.	TGCAGCGCTAAAATTACAGGCGACTATGGCTACACCTTC	CSAKITGDYGYTF
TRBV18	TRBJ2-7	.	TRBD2	TGTGCCAGCCGCGGGGGTACCTACGAGCAGTACTTC	CASRGGTYEQYF
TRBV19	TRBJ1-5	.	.	TGTGCCAGTAGTCTACAGGGTTTTTCGCAGCCCCAGCATTTT	CASSLQGFSQPQHF
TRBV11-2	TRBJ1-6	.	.	TGTGCCAGCAGCTTCGGGGGGTCACCCCTCCACTTT	CASSFGGSPLHF
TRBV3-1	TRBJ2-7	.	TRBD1	TGTGCCAGCAGCCAAGATCCTTCGGACAGGGTTGATGAGCAGTACTTC	CASSQDPSDRVDEQYF
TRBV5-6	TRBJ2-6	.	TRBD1	TGTGCCAGCAGCTCCGGACAGGTTAGCTCTGGGGCCAACGTCCTGACTTTC	CASSSGQVSSGANVLTF
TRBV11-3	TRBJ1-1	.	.	TGTGCCAGCAGCTTTTTCGGGTCTACTGAAGCTTTCTTT	CASSFFGSTEAFF
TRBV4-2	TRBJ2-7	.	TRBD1	TGTGCCAGCAGCCAAGGAGCAGGACAGGGGGCAGACGAGCAGTACTTC	CASSQGAGQGADEQYF